The 14 T cell receptor beta chains below all came from one sample that was sequenced in a study of radiotherapy plus CTLA-4 blockade in lung cancer. The repertoire was sequenced with immunoSEQ multiplex PCR; TCRdb's copy has only in-frame clones and lacks some. The sample consists of approximately 76,000 clones, more than 60% of them appearing once. Sequencing was performed on peripheral blood, taken from a patient treated with radiotherapy plus ipilimumab. Receptors were obtained from a human donor with non-small cell lung cancer who had a partial response to radiotherapy plus ipilimumab. Some clones in this sample may be carry-over from other donors' samples.

The V and J genes are TRBV28 and TRBJ1-1; TRBD1 aligns across 8 bases. CDR1 is MDHEN, CDR2 SYDVKM, per germline. V dropped 4 bases and J dropped 5; count of bases not matched to a gene: 6. The CDR3 runs 14 residues. Written as DNA, the CDR3 is TGTGCCAGCAGTTCAGGGGGCCTTGTGACTGAAGCTTTCTTT. Encoded protein: CASSSGGLVTEAFF. The full variable domain, with the rest looked up from reference TRBV28 and TRBJ1-1, is DVKVTQSSRYLVKRTGEKVFLECVQDMDHENMFWYRQDPGLGLRLIYFSYDVKMKEKGDIPEGYSVSREKKERFSLILESASTNQTSMYLCASSSGGLVTEAFFGQGTRLTVV.

The chain has TRBV6-1 and TRBJ2-3; D may be TRBD2 (6 bases). The CDR3 sequence is 15 residues long. V lost 5 bases to trimming and J lost 5 bases, with 17 bases between them. Germline loops: CDR1 MNHNS, CDR2 SASEGT. For the CDR3, the DNA is TGTGCCAGCAGTTCCCGGGCCCCCGGGGGAGATACGCAGTATTTT. This codes for CASSSRAPGGDTQYF.

This clone was recorded once. V and J are TRBV11-1 and TRBJ2-3, with D tentatively TRBD1 (5 bases). The CDR3 loop spans 14 amino acids. The germline V and J ends were trimmed by 5 bases and 5 bases, with 14 bases remaining between them. The V gene's germline CDR1 is SGHAT and CDR2 FQDESV (reference sequence). The CDR3 sequence is CASSPDPRGDTQYF. The CDR3 nucleotides are TGTGCCAGCAGCCCCGACCCAAGGGGAGATACGCAGTATTTT.

This chain connects TRBV6-1 to TRBJ1-2, with a possible D match to TRBD1 (5 bases). Trimming took 4 bases from V and 8 from J, leaving 17 bases between them. Germline V CDR1 and CDR2: MNHNS, SASEGT. There are 14 residues in the CDR3. CDR3 sequence: CASSGSREGRGYTF. The DNA for the CDR3 is TGTGCCAGCAGTGGATCCAGGGAGGGAAGGGGCTACACCTTC.

The rearrangement joins TRBV28 to TRBJ2-1; a weak D match, TRBD2 (6 bases). CDR1 is MDHEN and CDR2 is SYDVKM in the germline V gene. Trimming stripped 6 bases from V and 7 bases from J, with 22 bases between. This CDR3 is 16 amino acids long. The CDR3 DNA follows: TGTGCCAGCAGCCGGTCCTATAGCGGCAGCGGGAATGAGCAGTTCTTC. Its protein is CASSRSYSGSGNEQFF.

This clone was found a few times. This chain joins TRBV7-9 and TRBJ2-1; unclear D gene. The CDR3 runs 14 residues. Germline CDR1 reads SEHNR; CDR2 reads FQNEAQ (reference sequence). Trimming stripped 5 bases from V and 6 bases from J, with 14 bases between. CDR3: CASSPVGQTNEQFF. The CDR3 bases are TGTGCCAGCAGCCCGGTTGGGCAAACCAATGAGCAGTTCTTC. The full variable domain, completed using reference TRBV7-9 and TRBJ2-1, is DTGVSQNPRHKITKRGQNVTFRCDPISEHNRLYWYRQTLGQGPEFLTYFQNEAQLEKSRLLSDRFSAERPKGSFSTLEIQRTEQGDSAMYLCASSPVGQTNEQFFGPGTRLTVL.

This clone was counted only a few times. V and J are TRBV6-5 and TRBJ1-1; D gene unclear. The CDR3 has 11 residues. Trimming removed 6 bases from V and 10 bases from J, with 12 bases in between. CDR1 and CDR2 from the germline V gene are MNHEY and SVGAGI. CDR3 bases: TGTGCCAGCAGGTTAGAGGCAAGAGCTTTCTTT. Translating gives CASRLEARAFF.

J is TRBJ2-2 and V is TRBV7-9; 9 bases map to TRBD1. Germline CDR1 SEHNR, CDR2 FQNEAQ (reference sequence). The CDR3 is made up of 15 amino acids. J lost 3 bases, V lost 2 bases, and 1 base had no gene match. CDR3 residues: CASSLRTGDTGELFF. CDR3 bases: TGTGCCAGCAGCTTACGGACAGGGGACACCGGGGAGCTGTTTTTT.

This clone was detected only a few times. The chain is built from TRBV2 and TRBJ1-2, with D uncertain. V lost 0 bases, J lost 10 bases, and 6 bases lay in between. This CDR3 is 11 amino acids long. CDR1 and CDR2 (germline): SNHLY, FYNNEI. The CDR3 sequence: CASSEAQVYTF. DNA for the CDR3: TGTGCCAGCAGTGAAGCGCAGGTCTACACCTTC.

The genes are TRBV19 and TRBJ2-3; TRBD2 agrees at 10 bases. Looked up from germline, CDR1 is LNHDA and CDR2 is SQIVND (reference sequence). V shed 3 bases and J 5 bases; nucleotides not matched to a gene: 5. This CDR3 is built from 15 residues. The CDR3 sequence: CASSIQAGGVDTQYF. CDR3 in DNA: TGTGCCAGTAGTATCCAAGCGGGAGGGGTAGATACGCAGTATTTT.

The chain joins TRBV7-2 to TRBJ1-4; TRBD1 is a possible D gene (5 bases). This CDR3 is 15 amino acids long. The germline V gene has CDR1 SGHTA and CDR2 FQGNSA. The V end lost 1 base, the J end lost 3 bases, and 9 bases lay between the germline ends. CDR3 region: CASSLDQGSNEKLFF. The CDR3 nucleotides read TGTGCCAGCAGCTTAGACCAGGGATCTAATGAAAAACTGTTTTTT.

The CDR3 sequence: CASSPNPGTGAGRNQPQHF. The CDR3 DNA sequence: TGTGCCAGCTCACCAAATCCCGGGACAGGGGCCGGCAGAAATCAGCCCCAGCATTTT. The rearrangement joins TRBV18 to TRBJ1-5, with 10 bases matching TRBD1. V shed 2 bases, J shed 4 bases, and the junction held 14 bases outside the gene matches. Germline CDR1 and CDR2: KGHSH and LQKENI. The CDR3 is 19 residues long.

For this clone: Compared with germline, one end of the junction differs, possibly owing to a read error. The chain is built from TRBV4-2 and TRBJ2-7; weak D call: TRBD2 (7 bases). Germline V gene sequence: CDR1 LGHNA, CDR2 YNFKEQ. The CDR3 extends over 12 amino acids. The CDR3 loop is CASSQTVRGLHF. CDR3 nucleotide sequence: TGTGCCAGCAGCCAAACTGTGCGGGGGCTACACTTC.

The chain couples TRBV9 to TRBJ2-5, with D possibly matching TRBD2 (6 bases). Per the germline V gene, CDR1 is SGDLS and CDR2 is YYNGEE. The CDR3 is 14 amino acids. Between the trimmed V and J ends, which lost 4 bases and 7 bases, there was a span of 17 bases. The CDR3 sequence: CASSPTLAVLTQYF. CDR3 in DNA: TGTGCCAGCAGCCCAACCTTAGCGGTGCTGACCCAGTACTTC.